This T cell receptor (beta chain) was identified in a study of control samples from healthy donors and cancer patients. Sequencing used immunoSEQ multiplex PCR; TCRdb keeps in-frame clones, though not all of them. The data contain 84,000 or so clones, around 91% of them singletons. This clone was seen a handful of times. Per germline, CDR1 LNHDA and CDR2 SQIVND (reference sequence). The CDR3 spans 14 residues. V lost 3 bases and J 4 bases, leaving 10 bases between the germline ends. The chain couples TRBV19 to TRBJ1-5; D gene ambiguous. Sequencing was done on a sample of blood. This receptor was taken from a man aged 25-40 years in good health. The chain's CDR3 is CASSMVRPNQPQHF. In DNA, the CDR3 is TGTGCCAGTAGTATGGTACGACCAAATCAGCCCCAGCATTTT.